This T cell receptor (beta chain) was sequenced during a study of read filtering for tumor transcriptome and immune sequencing. Many counts were recorded for this clonotype. From about 400 ng of RNA, a library with molecular barcoded alpha/delta and beta/gamma adaptors was made. MiXCR, run by TCRdb on the reads, gives a single entry per CDR3 protein. The table lists about 58,000 distinct CDR3 sequences, over 9% of them singletons. Sequencing was carried out using a population of CD138-negative cells sorted from bone marrow. This TCR derives from a donor older than 35 with multiple myeloma.

CDR3 amino acids: CASSLQTGSNEKLFF. Here the CDR3 DNA reads TGCGCCAGCAGCTTGCAGACAGGGTCTAATGAAAAACTGTTTTTT. This rearrangement joins TRBV5-1 to TRBJ1-4; the match to TRBD1 covers 7 bases. The germline gives CDR1 SGHRS, CDR2 YFSETQ. This CDR3 has 15 residues. V lost 1 base, J lost 3 bases, and 3 bases stayed unmatched.